The 9 T cell receptor beta chains listed next were all sequenced from one sample in a study of blood T cell repertoires in COVID-19. TCRdb's copy holds only in-frame clones and misses some; the assay was immunoSEQ multiplex PCR. Of hundreds of thousands of clones in the sample, about 88% were seen once. The sequencing sample was made of PBMCs or T cells enriched from blood (not recorded which). The origin of the receptors is a woman aged 60 to 75 who had recovered from COVID-19.

The rearrangement uses TRBV11-3 and TRBJ2-7; 7 bases are shared with TRBD1. Germline trimming cut 5 bases from V and 0 bases from J; bases unmatched to any gene: 7. The CDR3 runs to 15 residues. The germline CDR1 and CDR2 sequences are SGHNT and YENEEA. Written as DNA, the CDR3 is TGTGCCAGCAGCCCATGGGACAGCAGCTCCTACGAGCAGTACTTC. Translating it yields CASSPWDSSSYEQYF.

This chain connects TRBV5-1 to TRBJ2-2; 8 nucleotides agree with TRBD1. Germline CDR1 and CDR2: SGHRS and YFSETQ. The CDR3 is made up of 17 amino acids. The trim removed 0 bases at V and 4 bases at J, leaving 8 bases unmatched. The CDR3 reads CASSLAPGQGGTGELFF. For the CDR3, the DNA is TGCGCCAGCAGCTTGGCCCCCGGACAGGGCGGCACCGGGGAGCTGTTTTTT.

The genes are TRBV4-1 and TRBJ1-4, with D uncertain. Germline lookup yields CDR1 MGHRA and CDR2 YSYEKL. The V and J ends lost 1 base and 1 base respectively, with 7 bases between them. The CDR3 consists of 15 residues. The CDR3 region has the DNA TGCGCCAGCAGCCAAGTCGAGTTAACTAATGAAAAACTGTTTTTT. It yields the protein CASSQVELTNEKLFF.

The genes are TRBV19 and TRBJ2-7; tentatively, D is TRBD1 (6 bases). The V end was cut by 5 bases, the J end by 1 base, with 15 bases between. CDR1 and CDR2 (germline): LNHDA, SQIVND (reference sequence). There are 15 residues in the CDR3. CDR3 loop: CASSLHRDKSYEQYF. As DNA, the CDR3 is TGTGCCAGTAGTTTGCACCGGGACAAGTCCTACGAGCAGTACTTC.

This chain uses TRBV5-1 with TRBJ1-6, with 9 bases fitting TRBD1. CDR1 is SGHRS, CDR2 YFSETQ, per germline. The J segment lost 7 bases and the V segment lost 5 bases, leaving 10 bases of the junction unmatched. CDR3 length: 16 residues. The CDR3 here is CASSKGDRATNSPLHF. CDR3 nucleotide sequence: TGCGCCAGCAGTAAGGGGGACAGGGCAACCAATTCACCCCTCCACTTT.

The genes are TRBV18 and TRBJ2-7; 8 bases are shared with TRBD2. CDR1 KGHSH and CDR2 LQKENI come from the germline V gene. Trimming at V came to 4 bases and at J to 3 bases, leaving 2 bases not matched to a gene. There are 13 residues in the CDR3. CDR3 sequence: CASSRAGGYEQYV. The DNA of the CDR3 is TGTGCCAGCTCACGGGCGGGGGGCTACGAGCAGTACGTC.

This chain links TRBV5-4 with TRBJ2-7, with 9 bases identical to TRBD1. The V gene end was trimmed by 4 bases and the J gene end by 7 bases; junction bases not matched to a gene: 12. Germline V lookup: CDR1 SGHNT, CDR2 YYREEE (reference sequence). The CDR3 runs to 15 residues. The CDR3 DNA is TGTGCCAGCAGCGGGACAGGCCGACAGGGGGGGGAGCAGTACTTC. This codes for CASSGTGRQGGEQYF.

This clone was counted only a few times. This chain uses TRBV4-1 with TRBJ2-1, with TRBD1 matching 7 bases. The CDR3 totals 15 residues. Per the germline V gene, CDR1 is MGHRA and CDR2 is YSYEKL. Germline trimming cut 2 bases from V and 6 bases from J; bases unmatched to any gene: 7. Here the CDR3 reads CASSQQGKGANEQFF. CDR3 DNA: TGCGCCAGCAGCCAACAGGGAAAGGGGGCCAATGAGCAGTTCTTC.

The chain is built from TRBV6-1 and TRBJ2-7; D is uncertain. The CDR3 length is 11 residues. Germline loops: CDR1 MNHNS, CDR2 SASEGT. Trimming took off 2 bases at V and 8 bases at J, with 7 bases between the two ends. This CDR3 reads CASSELVKQYF. CDR3 DNA sequence: TGTGCCAGCAGTGAACTAGTTAAGCAGTACTTC.